Listed below are T cell receptor beta chains from one sample, sequenced in a study of type 1 regulatory T cells. Antigens for these TCRs are unknown. TCRdb reanalysed the reads using MiXCR and keeps one entry per CDR3 protein. The data contain 55,000 to 65,000 distinct CDR3 sequences, approximately 60% of them singletons. Sequenced sample: cultured non-Tr1 T cells, either the whole culture or a sorted T cell fraction (not recorded which). These TCRs come from a human donor in good health. CDR3s leave out the opening cysteine and the closing phenylalanine or tryptophan.

V gene: TRBV28
CDR3 protein: ASSAGTKVYEQY

V gene: TRBV20-1
CDR3 protein: SARFTGANVLT

V gene: TRBV7-8
CDR3 protein: ASNPGLAYEQY

V gene: TRBV12-3/TRBV12-4
CDR3 protein: ASSQGTTNVLT

V gene: TRBV20-1
CDR3 protein: SAREGSSRYEQY

V gene: TRBV7-9
CDR3 protein: ASSLVQIFGNEQF

V gene: TRBV20-1
CDR3 protein: SAKGGAEEQY

V gene: TRBV6-1
CDR3 protein: ASSITFPGAGANVLT

V gene: TRBV7-8
CDR3 protein: ASSLGTGYTGELF

V gene: TRBV5-4
CDR3 protein: ASSAVTDTQY

V gene: TRBV5-1
CDR3 protein: ASSQQDSYNSPLH

V gene: TRBV11-2
CDR3 protein: ASTRDNRGYGKLF

V gene: TRBV7-2
CDR3 protein: ASSLPRAGVYNEQF

V gene: TRBV11-2
CDR3 protein: ASSSLAAKALLEQY

V gene: TRBV4-1
CDR3 protein: ASSQVRNRGFTGELF

V gene: TRBV5-1
CDR3 protein: ASSLGVGKETQY

V gene: TRBV2
CDR3 protein: ASSESRDRKETQY

V gene: TRBV10-3
CDR3 protein: AIALRGSDTQY

V gene: TRBV18
CDR3 protein: ASSPMPSSGANVLT

V gene: TRBV7-9
CDR3 protein: ASSLGQSPNNEQF

V gene: TRBV2
CDR3 protein: AVRRDRVQETQY

V gene: TRBV27
CDR3 protein: ASSLVLAGEVETQY

V gene: TRBV7-9
CDR3 protein: ASSIPTGVGETQY

V gene: TRBV11-2
CDR3 protein: ASSVGGPSTDTQY

V gene: TRBV11-2
CDR3 protein: ASSFAGVWGYT

V gene: TRBV7-6
CDR3 protein: ASSLRERRNTGELF

V gene: TRBV4-3
CDR3 protein: ASSQDLRANEQF

V gene: TRBV10-2
CDR3 protein: ASSEQRLAGGEDEQF

V gene: TRBV7-8
CDR3 protein: ASSPGRVANQPQH

V gene: TRBV20-1
CDR3 protein: SARFQPNTGELF

V gene: TRBV5-5
CDR3 protein: ASSFQEGNTIY

V gene: TRBV6-2/TRBV6-3
CDR3 protein: ASDTNRAEITDTQY

V gene: TRBV3-1
CDR3 protein: ASSYSGRAFNEQF

V gene: TRBV6-6
CDR3 protein: ASSYSIETQY

V gene: TRBV7-2
CDR3 protein: ASSPRLAGAGAYEQY

V gene: TRBV7-2
CDR3 protein: ASSLVGGGYGYT

V gene: TRBV20-1
CDR3 protein: SASQPLDGQPQH

V gene: TRBV18
CDR3 protein: ASSPGQGIIDTQY

V gene: TRBV3-1
CDR3 protein: ASSQDYPLTGATNEKLF

V gene: TRBV6-5
CDR3 protein: ASSYHALQGSLAGNTIY

V gene: TRBV5-1
CDR3 protein: ASSLVQRGTDTQY

V gene: TRBV6-5
CDR3 protein: ASSYSTGGWEKLF

V gene: TRBV3-1
CDR3 protein: ASSHRGSGNTIY

V gene: TRBV11-2
CDR3 protein: ASGNTGELF

V gene: TRBV20-1
CDR3 protein: SAPQDSGANVLT

V gene: TRBV27
CDR3 protein: ASSLEQGANTEAF

V gene: TRBV7-9
CDR3 protein: ASSDQSPNTGELF

V gene: TRBV20-1
CDR3 protein: SAPTGAGVNNSPLH

V gene: TRBV20-1
CDR3 protein: SARLADTQY

V gene: TRBV10-2
CDR3 protein: ASWRGGEGSSEAF

V gene: TRBV28
CDR3 protein: ASSPNRHEKLF

V gene: TRBV7-8
CDR3 protein: ASSLDGRAREQY

V gene: TRBV18
CDR3 protein: ASSLATGAMDTQY

V gene: TRBV27
CDR3 protein: ASRRWGATGELF

V gene: TRBV3-1
CDR3 protein: AAGTSNQPQH